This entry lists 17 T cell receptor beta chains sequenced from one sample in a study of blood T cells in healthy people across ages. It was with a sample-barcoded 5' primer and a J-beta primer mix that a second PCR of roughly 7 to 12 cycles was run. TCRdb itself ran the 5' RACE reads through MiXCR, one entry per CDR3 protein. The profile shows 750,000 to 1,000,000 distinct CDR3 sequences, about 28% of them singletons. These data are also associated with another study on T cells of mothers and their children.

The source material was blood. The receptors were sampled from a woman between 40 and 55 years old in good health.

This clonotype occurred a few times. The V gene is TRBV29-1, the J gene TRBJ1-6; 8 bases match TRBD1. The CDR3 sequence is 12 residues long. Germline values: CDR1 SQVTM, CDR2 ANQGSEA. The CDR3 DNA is TGCAACGTACGACAGGGGAATTCACCCCTCCACTTT. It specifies CNVRQGNSPLHF.

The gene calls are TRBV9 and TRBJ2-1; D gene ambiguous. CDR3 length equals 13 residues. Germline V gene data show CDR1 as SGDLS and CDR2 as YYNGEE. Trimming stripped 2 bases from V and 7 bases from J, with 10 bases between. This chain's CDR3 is CASSVYYRNEQFF. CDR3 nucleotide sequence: TGTGCCAGCAGCGTTTACTATAGGAATGAGCAGTTCTTC.

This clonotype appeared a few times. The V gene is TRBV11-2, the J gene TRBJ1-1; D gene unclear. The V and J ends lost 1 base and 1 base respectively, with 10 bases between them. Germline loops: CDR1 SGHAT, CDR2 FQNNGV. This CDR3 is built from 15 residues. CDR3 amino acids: CASSLVLRRNTEAFF. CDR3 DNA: TGTGCCAGCAGCTTAGTTTTGAGGAGGAACACTGAAGCTTTCTTT.

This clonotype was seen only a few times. The CDR3 region has the DNA TGTGCCAGCAGCCTCCAGCCGGACAGGGCCAACTATGGCTACACCTTC. Residues: CASSLQPDRANYGYTF. V usage is TRBV7-9 and J usage is TRBJ1-2; 8 nucleotides agree with TRBD1. Germline values: CDR1 SEHNR, CDR2 FQNEAQ (reference sequence). V was clipped by 5 bases and J by 2 bases; unmatched bases: 10. This CDR3 has 16 residues.

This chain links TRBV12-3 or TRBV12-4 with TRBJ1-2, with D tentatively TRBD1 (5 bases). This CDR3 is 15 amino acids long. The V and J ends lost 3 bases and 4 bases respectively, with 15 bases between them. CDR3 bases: TGTGCCAGCAGTTTGTCGCAAGGGACGGTCTATGGCTACACCTTC. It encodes CASSLSQGTVYGYTF.

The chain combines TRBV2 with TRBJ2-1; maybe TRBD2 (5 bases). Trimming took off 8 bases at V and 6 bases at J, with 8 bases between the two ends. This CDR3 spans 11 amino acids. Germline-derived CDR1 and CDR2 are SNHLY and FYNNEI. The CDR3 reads CASGEGNEQFF. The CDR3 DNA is TGTGCCAGCGGCGAGGGCAATGAGCAGTTCTTC.

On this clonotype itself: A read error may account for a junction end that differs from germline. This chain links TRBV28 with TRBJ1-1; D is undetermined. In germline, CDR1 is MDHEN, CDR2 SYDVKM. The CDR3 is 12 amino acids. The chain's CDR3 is CASRSGNAEAFF. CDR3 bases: TGTGCCAGCAGGTCCGGGAACGCTGAAGCTTTCTTT. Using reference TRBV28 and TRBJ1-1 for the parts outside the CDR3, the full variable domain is DVKVTQSSRYLVKRTGEKVFLECVQDMDHENMFWYRQDPGLGLRLIYFSYDVKMKEKGDIPEGYSVSREKKERFSLILESASTNQTSMYLCASRSGNAEAFFGQGTRLTVV.

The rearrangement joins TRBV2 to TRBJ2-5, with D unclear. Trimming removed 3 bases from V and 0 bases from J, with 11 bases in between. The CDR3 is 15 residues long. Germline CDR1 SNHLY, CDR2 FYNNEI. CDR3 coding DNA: TGTGCCAGCAGTGAGGGATTGACGTACCAAGAGACCCAGTACTTC. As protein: CASSEGLTYQETQYF. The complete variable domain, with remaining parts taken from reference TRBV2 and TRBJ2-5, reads EPEVTQTPSHQVTQMGQEVILRCVPISNHLYFYWYRQILGQKVEFLVSFYNNEISEKSEIFDDQFSVERPDGSNFTLKIRSTKLEDSAMYFCASSEGLTYQETQYFGPGTRLLVL.

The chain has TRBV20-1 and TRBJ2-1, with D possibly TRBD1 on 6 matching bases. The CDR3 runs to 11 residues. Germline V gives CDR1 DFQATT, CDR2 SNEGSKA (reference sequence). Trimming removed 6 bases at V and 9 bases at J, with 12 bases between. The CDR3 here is CSARTVPEQFF. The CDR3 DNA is TGCAGTGCCCGGACAGTTCCTGAGCAGTTCTTC.

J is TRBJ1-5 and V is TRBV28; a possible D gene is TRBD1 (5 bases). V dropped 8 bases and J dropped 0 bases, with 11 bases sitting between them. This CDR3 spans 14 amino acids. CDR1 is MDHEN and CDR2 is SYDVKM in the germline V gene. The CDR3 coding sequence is TGTGCCAGCGTAAGGGGATATAGCAATCAGCCCCAGCATTTT. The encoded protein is CASVRGYSNQPQHF.

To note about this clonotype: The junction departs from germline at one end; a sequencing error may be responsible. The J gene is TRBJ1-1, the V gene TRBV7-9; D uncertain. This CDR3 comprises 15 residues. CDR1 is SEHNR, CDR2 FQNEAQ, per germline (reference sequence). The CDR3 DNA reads TGTGCTAGCAGCTTAGTTGATGGGGTGAGGACTGAAGCTTTCTTT. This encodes CASSLVDGVRTEAFF.

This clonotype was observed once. The CDR3 region is CASTRDRGEQPQHF. The DNA for the CDR3 is TGTGCCAGTACCAGGGACAGGGGGGAGCAGCCCCAGCATTTT. The V call is TRBV19, the J call TRBJ1-5, with 11 nucleotides matching TRBD1. Losses at the gene ends were 7 bases for V and 7 bases for J; bases not matched to a gene: 6. This CDR3 comprises 14 residues. The V gene's germline CDR1 is LNHDA and CDR2 SQIVND (reference sequence).

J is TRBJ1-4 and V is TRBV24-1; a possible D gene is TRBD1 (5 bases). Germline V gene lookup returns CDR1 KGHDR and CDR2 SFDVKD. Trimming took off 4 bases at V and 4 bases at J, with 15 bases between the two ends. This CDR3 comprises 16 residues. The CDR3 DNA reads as TGTGCCACCAGTGACCCCTCCAGGGCGGGTAATGAAAAACTGTTTTTT. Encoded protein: CATSDPSRAGNEKLFF.

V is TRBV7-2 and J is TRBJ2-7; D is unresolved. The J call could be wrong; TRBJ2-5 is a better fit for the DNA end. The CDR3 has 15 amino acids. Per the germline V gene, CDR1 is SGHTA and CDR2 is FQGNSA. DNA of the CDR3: TGTGCCAGCAGGATCGTAGTCCGGCAGAAGGAGACCCAGTACTTC. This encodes CASRIVVRQKETQYF.

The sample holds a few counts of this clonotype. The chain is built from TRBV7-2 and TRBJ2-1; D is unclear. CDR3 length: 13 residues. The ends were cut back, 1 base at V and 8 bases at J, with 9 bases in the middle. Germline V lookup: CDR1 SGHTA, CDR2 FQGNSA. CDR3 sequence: CASSLGGWDEQFF. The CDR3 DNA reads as TGTGCCAGCAGCTTAGGTGGGTGGGATGAGCAGTTCTTC. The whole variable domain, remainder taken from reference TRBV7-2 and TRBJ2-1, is GAGVSQSPSNKVTEKGKDVELRCDPISGHTALYWYRQSLGQGLEFLIYFQGNSAPDKSGLPSDRFSAERTGGSVSTLTIQRTQQEDSAVYLCASSLGGWDEQFFGPGTRLTVL.

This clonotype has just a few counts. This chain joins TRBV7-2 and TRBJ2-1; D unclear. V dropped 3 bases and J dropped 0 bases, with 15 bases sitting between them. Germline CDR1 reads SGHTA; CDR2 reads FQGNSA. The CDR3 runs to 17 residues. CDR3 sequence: CASSFRTLLSSYNEQFF. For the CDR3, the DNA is TGTGCCAGCAGCTTTCGCACTCTCCTCAGCTCCTACAATGAGCAGTTCTTC. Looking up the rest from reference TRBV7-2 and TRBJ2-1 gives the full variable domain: GAGVSQSPSNKVTEKGKDVELRCDPISGHTALYWYRQSLGQGLEFLIYFQGNSAPDKSGLPSDRFSAERTGGSVSTLTIQRTQQEDSAVYLCASSFRTLLSSYNEQFFGPGTRLTVL.

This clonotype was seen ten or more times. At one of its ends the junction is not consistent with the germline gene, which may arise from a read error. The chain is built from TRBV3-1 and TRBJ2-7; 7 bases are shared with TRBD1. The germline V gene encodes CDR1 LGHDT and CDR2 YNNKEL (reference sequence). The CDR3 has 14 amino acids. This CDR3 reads CASSQDRSSYEQYF. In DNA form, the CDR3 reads TGCGCCAGCAGCCAGGACAGGAGCTCCTACGAGCAGTACTTC.